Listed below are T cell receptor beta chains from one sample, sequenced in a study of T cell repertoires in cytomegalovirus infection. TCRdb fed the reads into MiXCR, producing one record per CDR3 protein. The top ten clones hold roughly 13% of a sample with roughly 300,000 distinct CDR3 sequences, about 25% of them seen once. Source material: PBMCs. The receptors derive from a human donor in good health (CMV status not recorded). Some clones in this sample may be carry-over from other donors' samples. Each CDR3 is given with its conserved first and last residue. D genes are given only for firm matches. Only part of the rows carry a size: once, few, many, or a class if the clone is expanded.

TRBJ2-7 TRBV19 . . CASSMGSGPYEQYF TGTGCCAGTAGTATGGGTAGCGGACCCTACGAGCAGTACTTC
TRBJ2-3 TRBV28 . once CASSSAGIPSTDTQYF TGTGCCAGCAGTAGTGCGGGGATTCCTAGCACAGATACGCAGTATTTT
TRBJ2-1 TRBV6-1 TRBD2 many CASSEELAGIYNEQFF TGTGCCAGCAGTGAAGAACTAGCGGGCATATACAATGAGCAGTTCTTC
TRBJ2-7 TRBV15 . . CATSPGRHSSYEQYF TGTGCCACCAGCCCCGGAAGGCATAGCTCCTACGAGCAGTACTTC
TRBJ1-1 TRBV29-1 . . CSVGMGLTEAFF TGCAGCGTTGGTATGGGGTTAACTGAAGCTTTCTTT
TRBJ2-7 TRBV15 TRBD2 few CATSRDHLQTGGEQYF TGTGCCACCAGCAGAGATCATCTCCAGACGGGGGGCGAGCAGTACTTC
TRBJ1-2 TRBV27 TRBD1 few CASTEGASGSYTF TGTGCCAGCACGGAGGGGGCAAGTGGAAGCTACACCTTC
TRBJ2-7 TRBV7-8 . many CASSFGGGEQYF TGTGCCAGCAGCTTTGGAGGGGGCGAGCAGTACTTC
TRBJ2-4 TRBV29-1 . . CSVEERVIQYF TGCAGCGTTGAGGAGAGGGTCATTCAGTACTTC
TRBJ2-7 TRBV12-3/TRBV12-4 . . CASRAAREQYF TGTGCCAGCAGGGCAGCCCGTGAGCAGTACTTC
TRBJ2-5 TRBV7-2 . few CASSTSAGETQYF TGTGCCAGCAGCACATCGGCGGGGGAGACCCAGTACTTC
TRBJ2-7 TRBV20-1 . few CSASGGRPSSYEQYF TGCAGTGCTAGTGGGGGCAGACCCAGCTCCTACGAGCAGTACTTC
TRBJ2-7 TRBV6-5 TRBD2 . CASSRTSGRVLYEQYF TGTGCCAGCAGTAGGACTAGCGGGAGGGTTTTATACGAGCAGTACTTC
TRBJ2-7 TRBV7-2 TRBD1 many CASSLDRGPYEQYF TGTGCCAGCAGCTTGGACAGGGGACCCTACGAGCAGTACTTC
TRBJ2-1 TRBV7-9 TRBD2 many CASSRTSGSRRGNEQFF TGTGCCAGCAGCCGGACTAGCGGGAGCAGGAGAGGCAATGAGCAGTTCTTC
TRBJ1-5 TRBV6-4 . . CASSDHVREGNQPQHF TGTGCCAGCAGTGATCACGTCAGGGAAGGCAATCAGCCCCAGCATTTT
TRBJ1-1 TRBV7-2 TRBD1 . CASSLAGTGETFF TGTGCCAGCAGCTTAGCGGGGACAGGGGAAACCTTCTTT
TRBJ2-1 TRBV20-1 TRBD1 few CSATTGGPTNEQFF TGCAGTGCTACAACAGGGGGCCCCACCAATGAGCAGTTCTTC
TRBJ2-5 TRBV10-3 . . CAISAVGAGETQYF TGTGCCATCAGTGCGGTAGGGGCCGGGGAGACCCAGTACTTC
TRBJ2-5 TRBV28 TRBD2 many CASSEASGSLYQETQYF TGTGCCAGCAGTGAGGCTAGCGGGAGCCTGTACCAAGAGACCCAGTACTTC
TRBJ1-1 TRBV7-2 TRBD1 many CASSFGQGVRGTEAFF TGTGCCAGCAGCTTCGGACAGGGTGTGAGAGGCACTGAAGCTTTCTTT
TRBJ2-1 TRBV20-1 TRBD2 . CSARTGLAGPADEQFF TGCAGTGCTAGAACTGGACTAGCGGGACCCGCCGATGAGCAGTTCTTC
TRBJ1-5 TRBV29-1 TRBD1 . CSALTGYNQPQHF TGCAGCGCCCTGACAGGGTACAATCAGCCCCAGCATTTT
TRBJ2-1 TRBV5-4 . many CASSWPGRLESGSYNEQFF TGTGCCAGCAGCTGGCCGGGACGCCTCGAGAGTGGCTCCTACAATGAGCAGTTCTTC
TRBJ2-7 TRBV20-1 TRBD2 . CSARELAVQGKQYF TGCAGTGCTAGAGAACTAGCGGTTCAGGGGAAGCAGTACTTC
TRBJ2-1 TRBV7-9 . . CASSYLAGAYNEQFF TGTGCCAGCAGCTATCTAGCAGGCGCCTACAATGAGCAGTTCTTC